A single sample gave rise to the 8 T cell receptor beta chains below, sequenced in a study of blood T cell repertoires in COVID-19. Repertoires were generated with immunoSEQ multiplex PCR, while TCRdb's copy carries only in-frame clones and drops some. This repertoire shows some 120,000 clones, 75% to 90% found once; its top ten account for around a quarter. The sample consisted of peripheral blood. The receptors stem from a man between 65 and 79 years old with active or convalescent COVID-19.

V is TRBV7-2 and J is TRBJ2-7; D might be TRBD2 (7 bases). Germline V CDR1 and CDR2: SGHTA, FQGNSA. CDR3 length equals 15 residues. Trimming stripped 3 bases from V and 7 bases from J, with 19 bases between. The chain's CDR3 is CASSFSSGGSSEQYF. In DNA, the CDR3 is TGTGCCAGCAGCTTCAGTTCGGGGGGCTCCTCTGAGCAGTACTTC.

This chain joins TRBV28 and TRBJ1-2, with 7 nucleotides matching TRBD1. Germline V gene data show CDR1 as MDHEN and CDR2 as SYDVKM. Germline trimming cut 6 bases from V and 3 bases from J; bases unmatched to any gene: 7. CDR3 length: 14 residues. CDR3 nucleotides: TGTGCCAGCAGCCCAGAACAGGGGTACTATGGCTACACCTTC. Translation: CASSPEQGYYGYTF.

The chain recombines TRBV10-3 with TRBJ2-7; D ambiguous. The CDR3 runs to 14 residues. Germline-derived CDR1 and CDR2 are ENHRY and SYGVKD. V was shortened by 5 bases and J by 1 base, with 12 bases between the two germline ends. The CDR3 nucleotides are TGTGCCATCAGTCACACCCCCAATTCCTACGAGCAGTACTTC. Encoded protein: CAISHTPNSYEQYF.

A few counts support this clone. The chain has TRBV27 and TRBJ1-5; the match to TRBD1 covers 8 bases. The CDR3 is 19 amino acids. V shed 5 bases and J 0 bases; nucleotides not matched to a gene: 15. Germline V CDR1 and CDR2: MNHEY, SMNVEV (reference sequence). CDR3 DNA: TGTGCCAGCAGTCCTAAGGTCTCAGGGGGCGTTTATAGCAATCAGCCCCAGCATTTT. Amino acids: CASSPKVSGGVYSNQPQHF.

This clone was seen only once. The J gene is TRBJ2-7, the V gene TRBV19; D remains ambiguous. From germline, CDR1 is LNHDA and CDR2 SQIVND (reference sequence). Trimming removed 10 bases at V and 9 bases at J, with 16 bases between. The CDR3 covers 11 residues. CDR3 sequence reads: CATTSPPLQYF. The CDR3 region has the DNA TGTGCCACCACCTCGCCCCCACTGCAGTACTTC.

The chain has TRBV7-9 and TRBJ2-3; D uncertain. V lost 7 bases and J 2 bases, leaving 13 bases between the germline ends. Germline V gives CDR1 SEHNR, CDR2 FQNEAQ (reference sequence). This CDR3 is 14 amino acids long. The CDR3 protein is CASNGGFPTDTQYF. In DNA form, the CDR3 reads TGTGCCAGCAATGGCGGATTTCCCACAGATACGCAGTATTTT.

This rearrangement joins TRBV7-3 to TRBJ2-6; 11 bases align to TRBD1. The germline V gene encodes CDR1 SGHTA and CDR2 FQGTGA. The V and J ends lost 5 bases and 3 bases, in that order; junction bases with no gene match: 12. CDR3 length: 19 amino acids. The chain's CDR3 is CASSAQGGQGAGGANVLTF. CDR3 nucleotide sequence: TGTGCCAGCAGCGCCCAGGGCGGACAGGGGGCAGGTGGGGCCAACGTCCTGACTTTC.

The chain combines TRBV28 with TRBJ1-4; D call uncertain. Trimming pared 7 bases from V and 0 bases from J, leaving 12 bases between. This CDR3 spans 15 amino acids. Germline-derived CDR1 and CDR2 are MDHEN and SYDVKM. In DNA, the CDR3 is TGTGCCAGCACCCTTTTCGGAGCAACTAATGAAAAACTGTTTTTT. It specifies CASTLFGATNEKLFF.